This TCR beta chain is from a study of response to subunit inactivated influenza vaccine. The CDR3 totals 14 residues. Germline CDR1 MGHDK, CDR2 SYGVNS. V lost 1 base to trimming and J lost 1 base, with 7 bases between them. TCRdb independently ran MiXCR on the RT-PCR reads; one entry per CDR3 protein. The repertoire holds approximately 170,000 distinct CDR3 sequences, with roughly 12% as singletons. In addition, the sample was reused for a study of T cells expressing NK-cell markers. That paper states: UMIs accompanied the 5'RACE template switching by which TCR beta cDNA was made. An anti-gamma-delta TCR antibody restricted sorting to alpha-beta TCR T cells in several experiments.

This chain connects TRBV25-1 to TRBJ1-1; no clear D gene. The specimen comprised CD8+ T cells sorted from PBMCs, sampled about 11 days after vaccination. The source is a man aged 45-65 years who received an inactivated influenza vaccine. The CDR3 DNA reads TGTGCCAGCAGTGAATCGGGCTGGAACACTGAAGCTTTCTTT. It translates to CASSESGWNTEAFF.